Listed below are T cell receptor beta chains from one sample, sequenced in a study of cytomegalovirus exposure and HLA in healthy donors. TCRdb keeps only in-frame clones here, not all; method: immunoSEQ multiplex PCR. Among 200,000 to 250,000 clones listed, 65% to 85% were seen once. Sequencing input: PBMCs. The receptors derive from a woman aged 25 to 39 in good health and CMV-seropositive. The CDR3 runs from the conserved cysteine through the conserved F or W. The D gene is left open where the match is weak. Part of the rows lack a size; the others show once, few, many or a class for expanded clones.

V	size	D	J	DNA	CDR3
TRBV27	.	.	TRBJ2-7	TGTGCCAGCAGTCCCCAACACCTCTCCTACGAGCAGTACTTC	CASSPQHLSYEQYF
TRBV7-9	.	TRBD1	TRBJ2-1	TGTGCCAGCAGCTTGAGACAGGGGCGATTCAATGAGCAGTTCTTC	CASSLRQGRFNEQFF
TRBV27	.	TRBD1	TRBJ2-5	TGTGCCAGCAAGGAACAGGGGGCCGGGGAGACCCAGTACTTC	CASKEQGAGETQYF
TRBV29-1	.	.	TRBJ2-7	TGCAGCGTTGCCCTGGACAGAATCGACTTGACCTACGAGCAGTACTTC	CSVALDRIDLTYEQYF
TRBV4-2	.	.	TRBJ2-7	TGTGCCAGCAGCCCCGGGACCTCGGCCTACGAGCAGTACTTC	CASSPGTSAYEQYF
TRBV5-1	few	TRBD1	TRBJ2-7	TGCGCCAGCAGCTACCGGACCGGGACAGAAAGAATATACGAGCAGTACTTC	CASSYRTGTERIYEQYF
TRBV4-3	.	.	TRBJ2-7	TGCGCCAGCAGCCAAGATTCCACGACCTACGAGCAGTACTTC	CASSQDSTTYEQYF
TRBV5-1	.	.	TRBJ2-4	TGCGCCAGCAGCTTGGCAGGGATGGTCAAAAACATTCAGTACTTC	CASSLAGMVKNIQYF
TRBV5-1	.	TRBD1	TRBJ1-5	TGCGCCAGCAGCTTGGGGCAGGGGGAACAGCCCCAGCATTTT	CASSLGQGEQPQHF
TRBV4-1	.	.	TRBJ1-1	TGCGCCAGCAGCCACCCCAAGAAGGGTGGGAATACTGAAGCTTTCTTT	CASSHPKKGGNTEAFF
TRBV18	.	.	TRBJ1-4	TGTGCCAGCTCACCACTGGGGCCCGGAGTTAGTGAAAAACTGTTTTTT	CASSPLGPGVSEKLFF
TRBV5-1	.	.	TRBJ1-1	TGCGCCAGCAGCTTGGGCAGCCAGAACACTGAAGCTTTCTTT	CASSLGSQNTEAFF
TRBV6-1	.	.	TRBJ2-7	TGTGCCAGCAGTGAAACAGATAATTACGAGCAGTACTTC	CASSETDNYEQYF
TRBV5-1	.	TRBD2	TRBJ2-2	TGCGCCAGCAGCGGGCTAGCGGGAGTGCAAGGGGAGCTGTTTTTT	CASSGLAGVQGELFF
TRBV7-9	.	TRBD1	TRBJ1-1	TGTGCCAGCAGCATAGGACAGGGAAGCACTGAAGCTTTCTTT	CASSIGQGSTEAFF
TRBV5-6	.	.	TRBJ1-5	TGTGCCAGCAGCTTAGCCAGTGGCAATCAGCCCCAGCATTTT	CASSLASGNQPQHF
TRBV2	once	.	TRBJ1-2	TGTGCCAGCAGTGAGGGATTAGGAGGGACGGTCTATGGCTACACCTTC	CASSEGLGGTVYGYTF
TRBV28	once	.	TRBJ1-5	TGTGCCAGCAGTTTAATGGGGGGTAATCAGCCCCAGCATTTT	CASSLMGGNQPQHF
TRBV28	.	.	TRBJ1-1	TGTGCCAGCAGCCAACTAACGACAGCGAACACTGAAGCTTTCTTT	CASSQLTTANTEAFF
TRBV29-1	.	TRBD2	TRBJ2-1	TGCAGCACCGAAACACTAGCGGGATACTCCTACAATGAGCAGTTCTTC	CSTETLAGYSYNEQFF
TRBV12-5	.	TRBD1	TRBJ2-7	TGTGCTAGTGGTCCCGCAACCGGGACAGCCTACTTC	CASGPATGTAYF
TRBV27	.	TRBD1	TRBJ1-1	TGTGCCAGCAGCCAGGGGACAGCCATGAACACTGAAGCTTTCTTT	CASSQGTAMNTEAFF
TRBV5-1	.	.	TRBJ2-1	TGCGCCAGCAGCCCCTCACTTGATCGAGAGCAGTTCTTC	CASSPSLDREQFF
TRBV30	.	TRBD2	TRBJ2-7	TGTGCCGGGAATCAAGCGGGGCGGTACGAGCAGTACTTC	CAGNQAGRYEQYF
TRBV6-5	.	TRBD1	TRBJ1-1	TGTGCCAGCAGTTACAGGGGGCGGGTCACTGAAGCTTTCTTT	CASSYRGRVTEAFF
TRBV7-8	few	TRBD1	TRBJ1-2	TGTGCCAGCAGCCTAACCCCTGGGACAGCTAACTATGGCTACACCTTC	CASSLTPGTANYGYTF
TRBV5-1	few	TRBD2	TRBJ2-5	TGCGCCAGCAGCATGGGACTAGCGGTGCAAGAGACCCAGTACTTC	CASSMGLAVQETQYF
TRBV29-1	.	.	TRBJ1-2	TGCAGCGTTGGAAGGGACGCTAACTATGGCTACACCTTC	CSVGRDANYGYTF
TRBV30	.	TRBD1	TRBJ1-5	TGTGCCTGGAGGAAAGGTACAGGGGGAAATCAGCCCCAGCATTTT	CAWRKGTGGNQPQHF
TRBV7-9	.	.	TRBJ1-1	TGTGCCAGCAGCGACACCGGGGGGTTAAGTCCGAACACTGAAGCTTTCTTT	CASSDTGGLSPNTEAFF